These T cell receptor beta chains were read from a single sample in a study of T cell responses to AZD1222 COVID-19 vaccine. Sequencing used immunoSEQ multiplex PCR; TCRdb keeps in-frame clones, though not all of them. Among fewer than 110,000 clones listed, more than 75% were seen once. Specimen: peripheral blood, collected on day 0 of AZD1222 vaccination. The receptors come from an adult in good health. Each CDR3 is given with its conserved first and last residue. The D gene is left open where the match is weak.

d_gene,j_gene,len,v_gene,CDR3nt,CDR3aa
NA,TRBJ1-4,15,TRBV3-1/TRBV3-2,TGTGCCAGCAGCCAAGGTCCGACATCGTTCGAAAAACTGTTTTTT,CASSQGPTSFEKLFF
NA,TRBJ1-2,14,TRBV6-2/TRBV6-3,TGTGCCAGCAGTTACCACCGGGACACTTATGGCTACACCTTC,CASSYHRDTYGYTF
NA,TRBJ1-6,14,TRBV10-3,TGTGCCATCAGGGACAGCACAGGGAATTCACCCCTCCACTTT,CAIRDSTGNSPLHF
TRBD1,TRBJ1-1,15,TRBV30,TGTGCCTGGAGTGTTGGGACAGGGTTGGTCACTGAAGCTTTCTTT,CAWSVGTGLVTEAFF
NA,TRBJ1-1,13,TRBV3-1/TRBV3-2,TGTGCCAGCAGCCGAATAGGTAACACTGAAGCTTTCTTT,CASSRIGNTEAFF
TRBD1,TRBJ1-2,14,TRBV29-1,TGCAGCGCACCCATCAGGGGGCAACACTATGGCTACACCTTC,CSAPIRGQHYGYTF
NA,TRBJ1-1,12,TRBV19,TGTGCCACCCTAGACGTGAACACTGAAGCTTTCTTT,CATLDVNTEAFF
NA,TRBJ1-2,15,TRBV11-1,TGTGCCAGCAGCCAAGCAGCTGGTAGTCTTTATGGCTACACCTTC,CASSQAAGSLYGYTF
NA,TRBJ2-7,11,TRBV12-3/TRBV12-4,TGTGCCAGCAGTTTTCGGGACGAGCAGTACTTC,CASSFRDEQYF
NA,TRBJ1-3,13,TRBV3-1/TRBV3-2,TGTGCCAGCAGCCAATACTCTGGAAACACCATATATTTT,CASSQYSGNTIYF
NA,TRBJ2-3,17,TRBV6-2/TRBV6-3,TGTGCCAGCAGTTCCATTCGACTAGAGCTGTCTGCAGATACGCAGTATTTT,CASSSIRLELSADTQYF